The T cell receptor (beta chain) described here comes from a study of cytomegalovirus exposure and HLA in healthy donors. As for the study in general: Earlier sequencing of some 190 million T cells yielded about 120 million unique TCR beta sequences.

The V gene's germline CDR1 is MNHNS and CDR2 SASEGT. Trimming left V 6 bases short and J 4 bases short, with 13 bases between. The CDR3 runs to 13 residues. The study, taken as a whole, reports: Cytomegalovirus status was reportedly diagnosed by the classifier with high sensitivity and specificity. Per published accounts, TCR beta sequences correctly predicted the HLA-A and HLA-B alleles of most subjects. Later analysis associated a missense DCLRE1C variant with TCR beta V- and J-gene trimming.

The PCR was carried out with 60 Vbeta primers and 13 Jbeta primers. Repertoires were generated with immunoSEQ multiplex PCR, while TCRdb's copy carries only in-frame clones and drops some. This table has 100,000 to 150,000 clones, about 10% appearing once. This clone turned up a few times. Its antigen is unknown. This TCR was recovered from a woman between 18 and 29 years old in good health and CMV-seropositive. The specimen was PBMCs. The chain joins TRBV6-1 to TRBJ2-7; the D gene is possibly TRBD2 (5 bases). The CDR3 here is CASSAGVDYEQYF. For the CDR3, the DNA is TGTGCCAGCAGCGCCGGGGTCGATTACGAGCAGTACTTC.